Included here is one T cell receptor (beta chain) sequence, with context. The specificity of this receptor is unknown. No quality values exist for individual bases; no much larger clone is one base distant. All of the isolated RNA was reverse transcribed with the High Capacity cDNA Reverse Transcription Kit, so expressed TCRB transcripts were sequenced. Deep immunoSEQ sequencing was applied to naive, central memory and regulatory T cell samples, giving an average of about 3.7 million total reads per sample. Sorted cells were lysed in RLT buffer, and RNA was extracted using DNase-treated RNeasy Micro or Mini kits according to cell number. Each cell subset was processed on its own to prevent cross-contamination, while patient and healthy donor samples were processed together. TCRB sequences were amplified from cDNA with the immunoSEQ multiplex PCR, producing 87-bp fragments spanning the CDR3 region. Sequencing of the amplicons was done on the Illumina HiSeq platform. The source study handled its data this way. PCR bias was corrected computationally using synthetic template baselines, and reads within Hamming distance 2 were collapsed, with unmergeable singletons discarded. By aligning reads against IMGT, V, D and J genes, CDR3 length, and insertions or deletions at six rearrangement sites were assigned. Within each subset, clonotype counts were normalized to sorted cell number, and only after that were true diversity and Gini coefficients computed with the tcR R package. The overlap coefficient, calculated on TCRB nucleotide sequences, was used to measure repertoire sharing. Out-of-frame TCRB sequences from naive cells were analyzed as a proxy for the pre-selection repertoire. TCRdb provides this immuneACCESS table in a form limited to in-frame rearrangements. Some clones are lacking; in checked studies, under half of them reflect an unresolved V gene, and why the rest are absent is not known. That table furnishes V, J and clone size, whereas the DNA furnished D and trimming. The sample has some 330,000 clones on record, approximately 12% of them singletons. Of the sample, over 0.008% falls within the top ten clones.

V loses 0 bases, J loses 0 bases, and the germline ends lie 5 bases apart. Sequences LGHNA (CDR1) and YNFKEQ (CDR2) are obtained from the germline V gene. The CDR3 covers 14 residues, taking in both the cysteine and the phenylalanine. Of all the DNA, just the CDR3 is kept, 42 bases in frame from base 1. The data belong to a study of beta chain features in type 1 diabetes (dated 2018 in TCRdb). Notes on the research overall: Patients and healthy donors did not differ in mean age, gender distribution, total cell number or subset yield. A total of about 110 million sorted cells were examined across all samples, and the number of cells per subset was strongly correlated with RNA yield. The study compared the TCRB repertoires of sorted circulating CD4+ T cell subsets in recently diagnosed type 1 diabetes patients with those in matched healthy donors. Regulatory and stem cell-like memory subsets were isolated from only 8 patients and roughly 8 healthy donors, whereas naive and central memory subsets came from all 30 or so donors. The full study reports these points: At VDJ recombination sites, patients with type 1 diabetes made fewer insertions and deleted more nucleotides, a pattern implying thymic rearrangement abnormalities. Because cDNA was sequenced instead of genomic DNA, highly expressing activated cells could be over-represented, though the groups showed no difference in activation or CD3 levels. Naive, central memory and regulatory TCRB repertoires appeared to be more alike among patients than among healthy donors. Type 1 diabetes patients showed a moderate but significant shortening of TCRB CDR3 length in all four CD4+ subsets. PCR may preferentially amplify shorter templates, but because patient and control samples were amplified and corrected together, any resulting skew would affect both groups equally. Because the HLA sub-analyses included only small numbers of individuals, any influence of HLA type on TCRB rearrangement was left unresolved.

Each donor gave one peripheral blood draw, around 100 mL on average, collected into heparinised tubes. A BD FACSAria II was used to sort naive, central memory, regulatory and stem cell-like memory CD4+ T cells with a panel that included CD45RO, CCR7, CD25, CD127, CD95 and CD27. Purity was above 95% for every sorted population. PBMCs were separated immediately by Lymphoprep density gradient centrifugation and were stained directly, without being cultured. So that batch effects would be minimized, each experiment stained and sorted samples in pairs, pairing one healthy donor with one patient. Sequencing was carried out using naive CD4+ T cells from blood. Read against the paper, the sample's cell subset or site label means: true naive CD4+ T cells. This receptor was taken from a woman aged 18-35 years with type 1 diabetes. The rearranged segments are TRBV4-2 and TRBJ1-1; confidence is insufficient to name the D gene. CDR3 reads: CASSQEKLNTEAFF. In nucleotides, the sequence is TGTGCCAGCAGCCAAGAAAAGCTGAACACTGAAGCTTTCTTT.